Presented here are 7 T cell receptor beta chains from one specimen sequenced in a study of blood T cell repertoires in COVID-19 (dated by TCRdb to 2019 to 2021). Libraries came from the immunoSEQ multiplex PCR assay. TCRdb mirrors the immuneACCESS table, restricted to in-frame sequences. Some clones are absent from its copies; in checked studies, under half trace to an unresolved V gene, and the reason for the others is unknown. The sample table shows 340,000 or so clones, and around nine tenths are seen once. In total, the top ten clones hold 1% of the sample. Material for sequencing was peripheral blood. These receptors originate from a middle-aged man with active or convalescent COVID-19.

V usage is TRBV7-2 and J usage is TRBJ2-5, with TRBD2 matching 9 bases. CDR3 length: 14 residues. Germline V lookup: CDR1 SGHTA, CDR2 FQGNSA. V dropped 6 bases and J dropped 7; count of bases not matched to a gene: 9. The chain's CDR3 is CASSPSGASGTQYF. The DNA for the CDR3 is TGTGCCAGCAGTCCTAGCGGGGCCTCGGGGACCCAGTACTTC.

The CDR3 protein is CASSVQGAYTGELFF. The DNA for the CDR3 is TGCGCCAGCAGCGTACAGGGGGCGTATACCGGGGAGCTGTTTTTT. The V call is TRBV5-1, the J call TRBJ2-2, with 9 bases matching TRBD1. Trimming at V came to 4 bases and at J to 5 bases, leaving 6 bases not matched to a gene. CDR1 SGHRS and CDR2 YFSETQ come from the germline V gene. The CDR3 consists of 15 residues.

This chain joins TRBV2 and TRBJ1-2; D is possibly TRBD1 (5 bases). With 2 bases removed from V and 2 bases from J, the gap between germline ends came to 6 bases. CDR1 and CDR2 (germline): SNHLY, FYNNEI. The CDR3 covers 13 residues. DNA of the CDR3: TGTGCCAGCAGTGAACAGGGCAACTATGGCTACACCTTC. This encodes CASSEQGNYGYTF.

The chain recombines TRBV5-1 with TRBJ2-1; 7 bases match TRBD2. CDR1 is SGHRS and CDR2 is YFSETQ in the germline V gene. The CDR3 is 14 amino acids. The V segment lost 3 bases and the J segment 10 bases; nucleotides outside the gene matches: 10. CDR3 in amino acids: CASSSYTPAGEQFF. Here the CDR3 DNA reads TGCGCCAGCAGCTCCTATACCCCAGCGGGGGAGCAGTTCTTC.

The V call is TRBV2, the J call TRBJ2-7; TRBD1 aligns across 7 bases. Trimming took 2 bases from V and 11 from J; bases not matched to a gene: 9. The germline CDR1 and CDR2 sequences are SNHLY and FYNNEI. The CDR3 runs 13 residues. The DNA for the CDR3 is TGTGCCAGCAGTGAAAGGGGGCCCACCGCCGAGTACTTC. This gives the protein CASSERGPTAEYF.

The gene calls are TRBV2 and TRBJ1-4; a weak D match, TRBD1 (6 bases). Trimming shortened V by 6 bases and J by 0 bases, and 14 bases separated the two germline ends. The CDR3 is 16 residues long. CDR1 is SNHLY and CDR2 is FYNNEI in the germline V gene. The CDR3 bases are TGTGCCAGCAGCCGGCAGGGGCTTGCAACTAATGAAAAACTGTTTTTT. Protein: CASSRQGLATNEKLFF. The full variable domain, with the rest looked up from reference TRBV2 and TRBJ1-4, is EPEVTQTPSHQVTQMGQEVILRCVPISNHLYFYWYRQILGQKVEFLVSFYNNEISEKSEIFDDQFSVERPDGSNFTLKIRSTKLEDSAMYFCASSRQGLATNEKLFFGSGTQLSVL.

The genes are TRBV5-1 and TRBJ2-7; 13 nucleotides line up with TRBD2. The CDR3 contains 15 residues. The V and J ends lost 3 bases and 4 bases, in that order; junction bases with no gene match: 4. The germline V gene has CDR1 SGHRS and CDR2 YFSETQ. For the CDR3, the DNA is TGCGCCAGCAGCTCGACTAGCGGGGGGACGTACGAGCAGTACTTC. Translating it yields CASSSTSGGTYEQYF.